Shown below are 17 T cell receptor beta chains from a single sample sequenced in a study of cytomegalovirus exposure and HLA in healthy donors. Vbeta (60) and Jbeta (13) primers were used in the PCR. Method: immunoSEQ multiplex PCR; TCRdb's copy keeps in-frame clones and lacks some. The table lists about 110,000 clones, about an eighth of them singletons, with about 16% in the top ten. The sequencing sample was made of PBMCs. All receptors come from a man aged 35-49 years in good health and CMV-seropositive.

In its sample, this clone was seen a few times. The chain carries TRBV23-1 and TRBJ1-2, with D possibly TRBD1 on 6 matching bases. TRBV23-1 qualifies as an ORF whose function is uncertain. Trimming took 8 bases from V and 3 from J, leaving 22 bases between them. The CDR3 is 16 amino acids. CDR3 residues: CASGVRRTDHYYGYTF. The CDR3 bases are TGCGCCAGCGGGGTTAGACGGACAGACCACTACTATGGCTACACCTTC.

V gene TRBV10-3 combines with J gene TRBJ1-1; D call uncertain. Trimming cost V 11 bases and J 0 bases, with 16 bases left between them. The CDR3 consists of 14 residues. Germline loops: CDR1 ENHRY, CDR2 SYGVKD. This CDR3 is CAPRTGSLNTEAFF. The DNA of the CDR3 is TGTGCCCCCCGGACGGGGTCCTTGAACACTGAAGCTTTCTTT.

V and J are TRBV7-2 and TRBJ2-7; D is ambiguous. V was trimmed by 0 bases and J by 0 bases, leaving 12 bases between them. CDR1 SGHTA and CDR2 FQGNSA come from the germline V gene. This CDR3 region has 16 residues. CDR3: CASSLAQVRGSYEQYF. The CDR3 DNA sequence: TGTGCCAGCAGCTTAGCTCAGGTTCGTGGCTCCTACGAGCAGTACTTC.

This clone was detected only a few times. This sequence joins TRBV28 and TRBJ1-5; 7 bases match TRBD1. Germline V gene data show CDR1 as MDHEN and CDR2 as SYDVKM. CDR3 length: 12 residues. V shed 10 bases, J shed 4 bases, and the junction held 4 bases outside the gene matches. The DNA of the CDR3 is TGTGCCATCTCACAGGGGAATCAGCCCCAGCATTTT. It translates to CAISQGNQPQHF.

This clone was seen only a few times. As DNA, the CDR3 is TGTGCCAGCACCCCGGACAGGGACCCCGGGGAGCTGTTTTTT. Protein product: CASTPDRDPGELFF. The chain combines TRBV6-6 with TRBJ2-2, with 8 positions matching TRBD1. Germline CDR1 MNHNY, CDR2 SVGAGI (reference sequence). The CDR3 has 14 amino acids. The J segment lost 6 bases and the V segment lost 7 bases, leaving 7 bases of the junction unmatched.

This clone was recorded a few times. This rearrangement joins TRBV11-2 to TRBJ2-7; D perhaps matches TRBD2 (6 bases). Per germline, CDR1 SGHAT and CDR2 FQNNGV. V gave up 3 bases and J gave up 2 bases, with 20 bases separating them. This CDR3 is built from 17 residues. As DNA, the CDR3 is TGTGCCAGCAGCTTCAGAGGCGGGATCATCCTCCCCTACGAGCAGTACTTC. It yields the protein CASSFRGGIILPYEQYF.

This clone occurred a few times. This chain connects TRBV10-3 to TRBJ1-1, with 7 positions matching TRBD1. CDR3 length equals 14 residues. The germline gives CDR1 ENHRY, CDR2 SYGVKD. With V trimmed by 7 bases and J by 0 bases, 5 bases remained unmatched. CDR3 sequence reads: CAITRDRMNTEAFF. The CDR3 DNA sequence: TGTGCCATCACCCGGGACAGAATGAACACTGAAGCTTTCTTT.

This chain joins TRBV12-5 and TRBJ2-5; 7 bases are a match to TRBD1. This CDR3 contains 16 residues. Losses at the gene ends were 0 bases for V and 3 bases for J; bases not matched to a gene: 7. Germline lookup yields CDR1 LGHNT and CDR2 FRNRAP. This CDR3 reads CASGLVRGQGKETQYF. CDR3 in DNA: TGTGCTAGTGGTTTGGTAAGGGGGCAAGGTAAAGAGACCCAGTACTTC.

The CDR3 nucleotides read TGTGCCAGTAGTACACTAGCGAGACCCTACGAGCAGTACTTC. This sequence encodes CASSTLARPYEQYF. This chain joins TRBV19 and TRBJ2-7, with 7 bases aligning to TRBD2. The CDR3 contains 14 residues. The V gene's germline CDR1 is LNHDA and CDR2 SQIVND (reference sequence). J was trimmed by 2 bases and V by 4 bases; bases with no gene match: 5.

There are a few counts of this clone. V is TRBV25-1 and J is TRBJ2-7, with D possibly TRBD2 on 5 matching bases. The CDR3 sequence is 13 residues long. Deletions cut 11 bases from V and 5 bases from J, with 19 bases between. In germline, CDR1 is MGHDK, CDR2 SYGVNS. This CDR3 is CAGGSWASDEQYF. Written as DNA, the CDR3 is TGTGCCGGAGGAAGCTGGGCGTCGGACGAGCAGTACTTC.

This clone showed up just a few times. V gene TRBV28 combines with J gene TRBJ1-2; unclear D gene. CDR1 is MDHEN, CDR2 SYDVKM, per germline. This CDR3 has 13 amino acids. V was clipped by 7 bases and J by 8 bases, with 17 bases between them. CDR3 protein: CASTSTRGAGYTF. CDR3 DNA: TGTGCCAGCACCTCCACGCGAGGCGCCGGCTACACCTTC.

The V call is TRBV27, the J call TRBJ1-1, with a weak D call TRBD1 (6 bases). Germline V gives CDR1 MNHEY, CDR2 SMNVEV (reference sequence). Trimming stripped 8 bases from V and 1 base from J, with 17 bases between. This CDR3 has 15 residues. As DNA, the CDR3 is TGTGCCAGCCGAGTGAACAGGGCGGGGAACACTGAAGCTTTCTTT. It encodes CASRVNRAGNTEAFF.

The CDR3 coding sequence is TGTGCCAGCAGCCGCAGCGGAGCCTCCTACGAGCAGTACTTC. Its protein is CASSRSGASYEQYF. V usage is TRBV11-2 and J usage is TRBJ2-7; possibly TRBD2 for D (5 bases). CDR3 length equals 14 residues. The germline CDR1 and CDR2 sequences are SGHAT and FQNNGV. V dropped 5 bases and J dropped 0 bases, with 11 bases sitting between them.

The V gene is TRBV7-9, the J gene TRBJ2-2, with a weak D call TRBD2 (6 bases). The CDR3 extends over 15 amino acids. With 5 bases removed from V and 2 bases from J, the gap between germline ends came to 12 bases. Germline lookup yields CDR1 SEHNR and CDR2 FQNEAQ (reference sequence). In nucleotides, the CDR3 is TGTGCCAGCAGCCCTCGGGCGGGAAACACCGGGGAGCTGTTTTTT. This gives the protein CASSPRAGNTGELFF.

This clone was counted a few times. The chain links TRBV30 to TRBJ2-7; 11 nucleotides align to TRBD2. With 1 base clipped from V and 3 bases from J, the junction kept 2 bases outside the gene matches. The germline gives CDR1 GTSNPN, CDR2 SVGIG (reference sequence). This CDR3 region has 14 residues. The CDR3 sequence: CAWSATSGSYEQYF. CDR3 nucleotides: TGTGCCTGGAGTGCAACTAGCGGGAGCTACGAGCAGTACTTC.

This clone occurred a few times. The J gene is TRBJ2-1, the V gene TRBV10-2; no reliable D call. The CDR3 extends over 14 amino acids. Between the trimmed V and J ends, which lost 3 bases and 2 bases, there was a span of 8 bases. Looked up from germline, CDR1 is WSHSY and CDR2 is SAAADI. The CDR3 spells CASSEVSTYNEQFF. DNA of the CDR3: TGCGCCAGCAGTGAAGTTAGCACCTACAATGAGCAGTTCTTC.

This clone appeared a few times. The chain recombines TRBV27 with TRBJ2-7; 7 bases match TRBD2. The length of the CDR3 is 12 residues. Trimming removed 8 bases from V and 7 bases from J; junction bases left unmatched: 8. Germline CDR1 and CDR2: MNHEY and SMNVEV (reference sequence). The chain's CDR3 is CASSGGGQEQYF. In DNA, the CDR3 is TGTGCCAGCTCCGGGGGAGGGCAAGAGCAGTACTTC.